Following are 13 T cell receptor beta chains from one sample sequenced in a study of blood T cells in healthy people across ages. Then a second PCR, running roughly 7 to 11 cycles, was carried out with a sample-barcoded 5' primer and a J-beta primer mix. In TCRdb, the 5' RACE reads were re-called with MiXCR into one record per CDR3 protein. The repertoire includes 1.5 million to 2 million distinct CDR3 sequences, over 25% of them detected once, and 7.7% sits in the top ten. Sequenced: blood. The receptors shown here come from a woman aged 25 to 39 in good health.

This clonotype has more than one count but fewer than ten. The V and J genes are TRBV27 and TRBJ2-7; 10 nucleotides agree with TRBD1. Losses at the gene ends were 2 bases for V and 7 bases for J; bases not matched to a gene: 8. Germline-derived CDR1 and CDR2 are MNHEY and SMNVEV (reference sequence). The CDR3 extends over 15 amino acids. The CDR3 sequence: CASSLETGGYNEQYF. CDR3 coding DNA: TGTGCCAGCAGTTTAGAGACAGGGGGCTACAATGAGCAGTACTTC.

This clonotype was detected only a few times. The chain recombines TRBV3-1 with TRBJ2-5; D uncertain. Germline V gene lookup returns CDR1 LGHDT and CDR2 YNNKEL (reference sequence). The V gene lost 4 bases and the J gene lost 9 bases, with 12 bases spanning the gap. The CDR3 covers 12 residues. CDR3 protein: CASSPRVGSQYF. CDR3 in DNA: TGTGCCAGCAGCCCCCGAGTGGGATCCCAGTACTTC.

The J gene is TRBJ1-6, the V gene TRBV6-5, with a possible D match to TRBD1 (6 bases). Trimming pared 6 bases from V and 9 bases from J, leaving 15 bases between. CDR1 is MNHEY, CDR2 SVGAGI, per germline. The CDR3 loop spans 14 amino acids. The CDR3 region is CASSRGAQGSPLHF. CDR3 DNA sequence: TGTGCCAGCAGCCGGGGGGCCCAGGGTTCACCCCTCCACTTT.

The CDR3 protein is CASSIARNEKLFF. The CDR3 nucleotides are TGTGCCAGTAGTATAGCCAGGAATGAAAAACTGTTTTTT. The rearrangement uses TRBV19 and TRBJ1-4; D call uncertain. Trimming shortened V by 1 base and J by 5 bases, and 5 bases separated the two germline ends. Germline CDR1 is LNHDA and CDR2 is SQIVND (reference sequence). The CDR3 is 13 amino acids.

This clonotype has just a few counts. The CDR3 loop reads CSVKPDLTSYNEQFF. The CDR3 DNA sequence: TGCAGCGTGAAACCGGACCTTACTTCCTACAATGAGCAGTTCTTC. The genes are TRBV29-1 and TRBJ2-1; D is ambiguous. Trimming took off 6 bases at V and 1 base at J, with 16 bases between the two ends. The CDR3 runs to 15 residues. Germline-derived CDR1 and CDR2 are SQVTM and ANQGSEA.

The chain recombines TRBV12-5 with TRBJ1-3, with D perhaps matching TRBD1 (6 bases). The germline V and J ends were trimmed by 5 bases and 1 base, with 15 bases remaining between them. CDR1 and CDR2 (germline): LGHNT, FRNRAP. The CDR3 consists of 16 residues. In nucleotides, the CDR3 is TGTGCTAGTGGTGAAAACAGGGCGGGTTCTGGAAACACCATATATTTT. This codes for CASGENRAGSGNTIYF.

This clonotype has ten or more counts. The V call is TRBV29-1, the J call TRBJ1-2, with 12 bases aligning to TRBD1. V trimming: 8 bases; J trimming: 6 bases; junction bases outside the gene matches: 10. The CDR3 is 14 residues long. Looked up from germline, CDR1 is SQVTM and CDR2 is ANQGSEA. DNA of the CDR3: TGCAGCACCACCCGGGACAGGGGGCTTGATGGCTACACCTTC. It is translated as CSTTRDRGLDGYTF.

This clonotype occurred a few times. Here the CDR3 reads CASSFETGTGELFF. CDR3 DNA: TGTGCCAGCAGCTTCGAGACAGGGACCGGGGAGCTGTTTTTT. J is TRBJ2-2 and V is TRBV7-2; TRBD1 agrees at 7 bases. The germline V gene has CDR1 SGHTA and CDR2 FQGNSA. The CDR3 spans 14 residues. V gave up 3 bases and J gave up 5 bases; unmatched junction bases: 3.

The chain employs TRBV20-1 and TRBJ1-3; D is uncertain. V was pared by 6 bases and J by 2 bases, with 14 bases between. The germline V gene has CDR1 DFQATT and CDR2 SNEGSKA (reference sequence). The CDR3 sequence is 14 residues long. The DNA of the CDR3 is TGCAGTGCAGGGCCCGGAGGAGCTGGAAACACCATATATTTT. It codes for CSAGPGGAGNTIYF.

The chain links TRBV3-1 to TRBJ1-2; possible D gene TRBD1, 6 bases. Germline values: CDR1 LGHDT, CDR2 YNNKEL (reference sequence). The CDR3 runs 14 residues. Trimming cost V 4 bases and J 0 bases, with 9 bases left between them. The CDR3 DNA follows: TGTGCCAGCAGCCGCGGGGGCTCTAACTATGGCTACACCTTC. Protein sequence: CASSRGGSNYGYTF. The full variable domain, completed using reference TRBV3-1 and TRBJ1-2, is DTAVSQTPKYLVTQMGNDKSIKCEQNLGHDTMYWYKQDSKKFLKIMFSYNNKELIINETVPNRFSPKSPDKAHLNLHINSLELGDSAVYFCASSRGGSNYGYTFGSGTRLTVV.

The chain links TRBV3-1 to TRBJ2-5; D perhaps matches TRBD2 (6 bases). CDR1 is LGHDT and CDR2 is YNNKEL in the germline V gene (reference sequence). CDR3 length equals 15 residues. With 3 bases removed from V and 5 bases from J, the gap between germline ends came to 16 bases. The CDR3 sequence: CASSQQLATNETQYF. The DNA for the CDR3 is TGTGCCAGCAGCCAGCAGCTAGCGACCAATGAGACCCAGTACTTC.

The chain uses TRBV30 and TRBJ2-1, with D perhaps matching TRBD1 or TRBD2 (5 bases each). Germline V gene sequence: CDR1 GTSNPN, CDR2 SVGIG (reference sequence). Trimming took off 3 bases at V and 11 bases at J, with 14 bases between the two ends. This CDR3 has 12 amino acids. As DNA, the CDR3 is TGTGCCTGGAGCACGGGACCAGGGAAGCAGTTCTTC. It yields the protein CAWSTGPGKQFF.

This chain joins TRBV6-2 or TRBV6-3 and TRBJ2-5; 7 bases are shared with TRBD1. CDR1 MNHEY and CDR2 SVGEGT come from the germline V gene. V lost 4 bases to trimming and J lost 3 bases; unmatched junction nucleotides: 11. The CDR3 totals 16 residues. This CDR3 reads CASSSYLQGHEETQYF. Here the CDR3 DNA reads TGTGCCAGCAGTTCCTATCTACAGGGGCACGAAGAGACCCAGTACTTC.